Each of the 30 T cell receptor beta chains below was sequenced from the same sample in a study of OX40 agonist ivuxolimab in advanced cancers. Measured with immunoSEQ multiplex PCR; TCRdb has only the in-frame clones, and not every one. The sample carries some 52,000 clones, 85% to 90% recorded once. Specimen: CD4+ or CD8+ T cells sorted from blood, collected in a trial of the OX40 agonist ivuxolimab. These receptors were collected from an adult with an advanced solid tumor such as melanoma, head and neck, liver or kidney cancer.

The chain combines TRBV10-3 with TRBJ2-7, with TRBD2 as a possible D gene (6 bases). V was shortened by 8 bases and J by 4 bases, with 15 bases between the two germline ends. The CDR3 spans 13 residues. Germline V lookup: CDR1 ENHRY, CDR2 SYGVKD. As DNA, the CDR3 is TGTGCCATCGGAGGGAGAGAGGGTTACGAGCAGTACTTC. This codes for CAIGGREGYEQYF.

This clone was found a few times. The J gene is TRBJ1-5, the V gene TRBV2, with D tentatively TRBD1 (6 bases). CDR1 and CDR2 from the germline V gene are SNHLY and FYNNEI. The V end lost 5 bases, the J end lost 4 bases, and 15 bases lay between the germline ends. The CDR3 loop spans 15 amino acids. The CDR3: CASSFLQGLNQPQHF. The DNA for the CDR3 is TGTGCCAGCAGTTTCCTTCAGGGGTTGAATCAGCCCCAGCATTTT.

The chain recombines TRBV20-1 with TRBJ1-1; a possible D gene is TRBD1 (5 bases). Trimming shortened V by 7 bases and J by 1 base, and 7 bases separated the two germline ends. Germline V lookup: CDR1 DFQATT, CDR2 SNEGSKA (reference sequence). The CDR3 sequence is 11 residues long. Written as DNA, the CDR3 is TGCAGTGGGACACCGAACACTGAAGCTTTCTTT. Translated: CSGTPNTEAFF.

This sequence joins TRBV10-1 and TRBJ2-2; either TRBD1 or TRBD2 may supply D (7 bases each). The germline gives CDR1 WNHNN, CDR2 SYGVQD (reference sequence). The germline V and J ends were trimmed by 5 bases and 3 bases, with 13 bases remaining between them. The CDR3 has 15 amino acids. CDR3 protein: CASSPTGRDTGELFF. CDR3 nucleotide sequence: TGCGCCAGCAGTCCGACAGGGAGGGACACCGGGGAGCTGTTTTTT.

The CDR3 sequence: CASSRGSVNTEAFF. Here the CDR3 DNA reads TGTGCCAGCAGCAGAGGCAGTGTGAACACTGAAGCTTTCTTT. The chain recombines TRBV2 with TRBJ1-1; no definite D call. Trimming pared 6 bases from V and 0 bases from J, leaving 11 bases between. CDR1 is SNHLY, CDR2 FYNNEI, per germline. CDR3 length: 14 amino acids.

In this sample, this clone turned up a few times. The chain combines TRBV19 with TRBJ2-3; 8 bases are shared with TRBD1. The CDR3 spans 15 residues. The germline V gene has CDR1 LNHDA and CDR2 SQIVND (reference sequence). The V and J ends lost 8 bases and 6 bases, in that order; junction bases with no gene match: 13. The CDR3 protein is CASQRTGLFRDTQYF. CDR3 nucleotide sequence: TGTGCCAGTCAAAGGACAGGGCTTTTTCGCGATACGCAGTATTTT.

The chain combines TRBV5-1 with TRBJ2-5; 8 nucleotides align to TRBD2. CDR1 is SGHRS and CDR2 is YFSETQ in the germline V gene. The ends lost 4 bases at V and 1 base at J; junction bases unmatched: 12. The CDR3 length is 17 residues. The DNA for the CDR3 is TGCGCCAGCAGCGGACGAAGCGGGGGAGGCAGCCAAGAGACCCAGTACTTC. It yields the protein CASSGRSGGGSQETQYF. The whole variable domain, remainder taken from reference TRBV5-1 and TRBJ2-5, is KAGVTQTPRYLIKTRGQQVTLSCSPISGHRSVSWYQQTPGQGLQFLFEYFSETQRNKGNFPGRFSGRQFSNSRSEMNVSTLELGDSALYLCASSGRSGGGSQETQYFGPGTRLLVL.

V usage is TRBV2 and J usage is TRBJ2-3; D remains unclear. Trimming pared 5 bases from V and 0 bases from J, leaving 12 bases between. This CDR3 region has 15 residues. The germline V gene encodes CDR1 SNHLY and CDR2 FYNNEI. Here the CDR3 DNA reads TGTGCCAGCAGTACCCAGGATCGAAGCACAGATACGCAGTATTTT. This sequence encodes CASSTQDRSTDTQYF.

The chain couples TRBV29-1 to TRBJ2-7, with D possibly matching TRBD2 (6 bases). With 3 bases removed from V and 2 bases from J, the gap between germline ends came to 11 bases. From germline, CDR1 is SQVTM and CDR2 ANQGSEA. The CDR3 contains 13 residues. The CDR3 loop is CSVEGTRPYEQYF. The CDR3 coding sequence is TGCAGCGTTGAGGGGACTCGCCCCTACGAGCAGTACTTC.

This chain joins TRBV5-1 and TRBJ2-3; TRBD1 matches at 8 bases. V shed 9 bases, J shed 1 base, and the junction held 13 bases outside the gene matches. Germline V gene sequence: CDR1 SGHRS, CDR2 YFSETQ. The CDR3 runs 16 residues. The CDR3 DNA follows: TGCGCCACCGGGGTTAAAACAGGGGGTGGCACAGATACGCAGTATTTT. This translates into CATGVKTGGGTDTQYF.

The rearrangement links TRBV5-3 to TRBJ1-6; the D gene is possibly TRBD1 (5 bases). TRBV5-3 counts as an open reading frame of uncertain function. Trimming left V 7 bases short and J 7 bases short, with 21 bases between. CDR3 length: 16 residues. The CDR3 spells CARVHPPGFGNSPLHF. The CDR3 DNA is TGTGCCAGAGTCCACCCCCCAGGGTTTGGGAATTCACCCCTCCACTTT.

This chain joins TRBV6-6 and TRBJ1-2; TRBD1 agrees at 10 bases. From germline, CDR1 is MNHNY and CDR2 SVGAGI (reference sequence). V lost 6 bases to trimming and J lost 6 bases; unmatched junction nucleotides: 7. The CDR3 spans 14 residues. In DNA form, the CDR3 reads TGTGCCAGCAGAAAAGGACAGGGGGTTGATGGCTACACCTTC. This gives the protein CASRKGQGVDGYTF.

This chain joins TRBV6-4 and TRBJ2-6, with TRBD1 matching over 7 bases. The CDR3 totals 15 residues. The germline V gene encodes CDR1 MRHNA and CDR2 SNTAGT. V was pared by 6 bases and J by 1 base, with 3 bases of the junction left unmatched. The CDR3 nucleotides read TGTGCCAGCAGCCCGACAGGGTCTGGGGCCAACGTCCTGACTTTC. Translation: CASSPTGSGANVLTF.

The CDR3, as DNA: TGCGCCAGCAGCGGGGGGACTACTCAAGAGACCCAGTACTTC. Protein: CASSGGTTQETQYF. The chain employs TRBV5-1 and TRBJ2-5; 7 nucleotides agree with TRBD2. CDR3 size: 14 residues. Per germline, CDR1 SGHRS and CDR2 YFSETQ. The V gene end was trimmed by 4 bases and the J gene end by 2 bases; junction bases not matched to a gene: 5.

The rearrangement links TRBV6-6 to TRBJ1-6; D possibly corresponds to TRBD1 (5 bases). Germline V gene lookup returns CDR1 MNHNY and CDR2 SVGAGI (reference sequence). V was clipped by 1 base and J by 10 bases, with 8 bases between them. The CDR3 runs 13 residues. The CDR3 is CASSYLGESPLHF. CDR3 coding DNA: TGTGCCAGCAGTTACTTAGGGGAATCACCCCTCCACTTT.

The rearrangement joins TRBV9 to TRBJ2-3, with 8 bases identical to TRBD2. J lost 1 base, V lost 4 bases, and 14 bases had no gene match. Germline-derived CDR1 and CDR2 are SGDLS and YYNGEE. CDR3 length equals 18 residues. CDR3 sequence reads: CASSRLGPRRGGTDTQYF. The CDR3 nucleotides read TGTGCCAGCAGCAGACTCGGGCCTAGGCGGGGGGGCACAGATACGCAGTATTTT.

The CDR3, as DNA: TGCAGCGTTGAAGTTTTTTCAGCTGAAGCTTTCTTT. Amino acids: CSVEVFSAEAFF. V gene TRBV29-1 combines with J gene TRBJ1-1, with D unclear. The germline V and J ends were trimmed by 1 base and 6 bases, with 9 bases remaining between them. The CDR3 consists of 12 residues. Germline V gene lookup returns CDR1 SQVTM and CDR2 ANQGSEA.

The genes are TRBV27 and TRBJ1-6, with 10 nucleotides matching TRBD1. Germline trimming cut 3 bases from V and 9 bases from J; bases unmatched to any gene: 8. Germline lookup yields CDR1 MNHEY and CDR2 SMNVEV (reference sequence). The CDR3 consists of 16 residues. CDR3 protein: CASSFRTGGLGSPLHF. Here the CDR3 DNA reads TGTGCCAGCAGTTTTAGGACAGGGGGTTTAGGTTCACCCCTCCACTTT.

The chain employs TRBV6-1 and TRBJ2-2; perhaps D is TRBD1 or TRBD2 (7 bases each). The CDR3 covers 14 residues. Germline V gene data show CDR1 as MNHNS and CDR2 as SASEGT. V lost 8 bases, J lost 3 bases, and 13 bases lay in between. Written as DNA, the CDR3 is TGTGCCAGCCAGACAGGGAGGGACACCGGGGAGCTGTTTTTT. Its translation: CASQTGRDTGELFF.

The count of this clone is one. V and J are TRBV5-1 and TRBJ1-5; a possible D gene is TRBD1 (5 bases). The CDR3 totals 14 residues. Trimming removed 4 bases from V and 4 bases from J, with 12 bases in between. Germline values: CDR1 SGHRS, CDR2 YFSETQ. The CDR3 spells CASSPGHLNQPQHF. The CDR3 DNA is TGCGCCAGCAGCCCCGGACATCTGAATCAGCCCCAGCATTTT. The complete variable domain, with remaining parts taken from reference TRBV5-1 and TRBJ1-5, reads KAGVTQTPRYLIKTRGQQVTLSCSPISGHRSVSWYQQTPGQGLQFLFEYFSETQRNKGNFPGRFSGRQFSNSRSEMNVSTLELGDSALYLCASSPGHLNQPQHFGDGTRLSIL.

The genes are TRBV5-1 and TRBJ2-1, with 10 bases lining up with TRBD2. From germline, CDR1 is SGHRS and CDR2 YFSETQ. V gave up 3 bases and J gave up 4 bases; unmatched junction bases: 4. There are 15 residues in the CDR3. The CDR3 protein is CASSSGTSAYNEQFF. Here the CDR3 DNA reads TGCGCCAGCAGCTCCGGGACTAGCGCATACAATGAGCAGTTCTTC.

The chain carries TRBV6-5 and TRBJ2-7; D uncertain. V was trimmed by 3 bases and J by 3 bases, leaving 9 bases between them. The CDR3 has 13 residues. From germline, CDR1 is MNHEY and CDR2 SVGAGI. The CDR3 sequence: CASSYGRNYEQYF. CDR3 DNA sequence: TGTGCCAGCAGTTATGGTCGGAACTACGAGCAGTACTTC.

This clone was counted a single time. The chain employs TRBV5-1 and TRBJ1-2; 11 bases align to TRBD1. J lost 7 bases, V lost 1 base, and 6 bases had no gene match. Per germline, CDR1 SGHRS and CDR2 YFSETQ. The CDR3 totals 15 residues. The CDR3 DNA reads TGCGCCAGCAGCTTGTCCGGACAGGGGGCGCTTGGCTACACCTTC. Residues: CASSLSGQGALGYTF. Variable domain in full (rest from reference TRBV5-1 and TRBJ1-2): KAGVTQTPRYLIKTRGQQVTLSCSPISGHRSVSWYQQTPGQGLQFLFEYFSETQRNKGNFPGRFSGRQFSNSRSEMNVSTLELGDSALYLCASSLSGQGALGYTFGSGTRLTVV.

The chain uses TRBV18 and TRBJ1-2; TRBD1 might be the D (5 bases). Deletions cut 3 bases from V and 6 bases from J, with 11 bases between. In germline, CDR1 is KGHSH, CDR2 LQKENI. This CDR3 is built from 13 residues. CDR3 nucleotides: TGTGCCAGCTCACCGAACGGGGGGAATGGCTACACCTTC. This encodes CASSPNGGNGYTF.

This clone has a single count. The CDR3 protein is CATSEQANSPLHF. CDR3 nucleotide sequence: TGTGCCACCTCAGAACAGGCTAATTCACCCCTCCACTTT. This sequence joins TRBV6-4 and TRBJ1-6; weak D call: TRBD1 (5 bases). The CDR3 is 13 residues long. The V gene's germline CDR1 is MRHNA and CDR2 SNTAGT. V shed 10 bases and J shed 6 bases, with 13 bases lying between them.

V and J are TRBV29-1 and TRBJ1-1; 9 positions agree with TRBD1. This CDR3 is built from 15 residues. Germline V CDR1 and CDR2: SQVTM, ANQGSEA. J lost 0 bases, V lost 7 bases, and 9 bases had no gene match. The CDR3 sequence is CSAGQGPLMNTEAFF. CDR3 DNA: TGCAGCGCCGGACAGGGGCCTCTTATGAACACTGAAGCTTTCTTT.

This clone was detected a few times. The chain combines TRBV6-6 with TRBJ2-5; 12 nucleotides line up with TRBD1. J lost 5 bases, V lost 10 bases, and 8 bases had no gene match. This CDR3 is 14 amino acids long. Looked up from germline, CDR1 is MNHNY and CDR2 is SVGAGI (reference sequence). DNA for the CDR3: TGTGCCACGCGGGACAGGGGGCATCGGGAGACCCAGTACTTC. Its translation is CATRDRGHRETQYF.

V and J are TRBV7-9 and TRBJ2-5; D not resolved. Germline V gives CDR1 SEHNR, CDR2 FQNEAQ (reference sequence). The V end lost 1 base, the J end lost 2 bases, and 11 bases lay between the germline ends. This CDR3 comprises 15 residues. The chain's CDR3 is CASSLGHMGQETQYF. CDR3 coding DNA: TGTGCCAGCAGCTTAGGTCATATGGGGCAAGAGACCCAGTACTTC.

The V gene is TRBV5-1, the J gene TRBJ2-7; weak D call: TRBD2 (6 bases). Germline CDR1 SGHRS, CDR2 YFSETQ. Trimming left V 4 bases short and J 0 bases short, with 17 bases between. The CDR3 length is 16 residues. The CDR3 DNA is TGCGCCAGCAGCCATGGGAGGACGCCCAGCTCCTACGAGCAGTACTTC. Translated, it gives CASSHGRTPSSYEQYF.

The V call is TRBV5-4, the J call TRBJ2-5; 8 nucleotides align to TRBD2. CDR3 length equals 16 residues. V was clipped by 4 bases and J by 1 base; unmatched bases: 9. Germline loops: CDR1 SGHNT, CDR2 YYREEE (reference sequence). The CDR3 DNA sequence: TGTGCCAGCAGCCCATTGGGGGCGGGGGGCCAAGAGACCCAGTACTTC. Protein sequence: CASSPLGAGGQETQYF.